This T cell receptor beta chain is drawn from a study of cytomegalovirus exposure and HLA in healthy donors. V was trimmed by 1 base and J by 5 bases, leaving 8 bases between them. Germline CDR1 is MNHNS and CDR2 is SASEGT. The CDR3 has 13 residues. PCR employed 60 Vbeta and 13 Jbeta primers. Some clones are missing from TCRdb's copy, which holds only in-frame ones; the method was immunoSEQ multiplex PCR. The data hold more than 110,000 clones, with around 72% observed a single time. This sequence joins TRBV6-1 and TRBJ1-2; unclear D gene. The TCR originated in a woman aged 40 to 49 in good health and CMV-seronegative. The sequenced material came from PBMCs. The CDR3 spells CASSEEGGYGYTF. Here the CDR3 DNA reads TGTGCCAGCAGTGAAGAGGGAGGGTATGGCTACACCTTC.